Presented here are 16 T cell receptor beta chains from one specimen sequenced in a study of blood T cell repertoires in COVID-19. Sequencing used immunoSEQ multiplex PCR; TCRdb keeps in-frame clones, though not all of them. The sample includes fewer than 350,000 clones, about 85% of them seen just once. The sample was PBMCs or T cells enriched from blood (not recorded which). The receptor set was obtained from a woman aged 25 to 39 who had been exposed to COVID-19.

The V call is TRBV21-1, the J call TRBJ1-2; the table's D call, TRBD1, was not checked against the DNA. TRBV21-1 counts as a pseudogene. This CDR3 is built from 11 residues. CDR3 coding DNA: TGTGCCGGATTAACAGGGCGCGGCTACACCTTC. It is translated as CAGLTGRGYTF.

This chain links TRBV3-1 (or the pseudogene TRBV3-2) with TRBJ1-2; D remains unclear. Germline V gives CDR1 LGHDT, CDR2 YNNKEL (reference sequence). Trimming removed 0 bases from V and 5 bases from J, with 16 bases in between. There are 16 residues in the CDR3. The CDR3 reads CASSQDLVNLEYGYTF. The CDR3 nucleotides are TGTGCCAGCAGCCAAGATCTAGTAAATTTAGAGTATGGCTACACCTTC.

The chain couples TRBV5-1 to TRBJ2-1; maybe TRBD2 (6 bases). The CDR3 runs to 13 residues. The V end was cut by 7 bases, the J end by 8 bases, with 16 bases between. CDR1 SGHRS and CDR2 YFSETQ come from the germline V gene. The CDR3 protein is CASRDSQIDEQFF. CDR3 DNA sequence: TGCGCCAGCCGGGACTCCCAGATCGATGAGCAGTTCTTC.

This rearrangement joins TRBV30 to TRBJ1-5, with 9 bases matching TRBD1. Looked up from germline, CDR1 is GTSNPN and CDR2 is SVGIG (reference sequence). This CDR3 comprises 14 residues. The V gene end was trimmed by 7 bases and the J gene end by 6 bases; junction bases not matched to a gene: 10. Here the CDR3 reads CAFRDRVRGQPQHF. The CDR3 DNA is TGTGCCTTCCGGGACAGGGTACGAGGTCAGCCCCAGCATTTT.

The V and J genes are TRBV19 and TRBJ2-5; the D gene is possibly TRBD1 (6 bases). The length of the CDR3 is 14 residues. CDR1 and CDR2 from the germline V gene are LNHDA and SQIVND (reference sequence). Trimming removed 5 bases at V and 2 bases at J, with 12 bases between. The CDR3 nucleotides are TGTGCCAGTAGTGGGGGCAGGCTACAAGAGACCCAGTACTTC. Its translation: CASSGGRLQETQYF.

This sequence joins TRBV7-2 and TRBJ1-5; weak D call: TRBD1 (5 bases). V lost 2 bases and J 2 bases, leaving 10 bases between the germline ends. Germline V CDR1 and CDR2: SGHTA, FQGNSA. The CDR3 loop spans 15 amino acids. CDR3 DNA: TGTGCCAGCAGCTTAACGGGGGGTGGCAATCAGCCCCAGCATTTT. Protein product: CASSLTGGGNQPQHF.

J is TRBJ2-7 and V is TRBV18; no clear D gene. There are 13 residues in the CDR3. V was cut by 5 bases and J by 0 bases, with 8 bases left in between. Germline-derived CDR1 and CDR2 are KGHSH and LQKENI. The CDR3 sequence: CASSATNSYEQYF. The CDR3 DNA sequence: TGTGCCAGCTCAGCCACTAACTCCTACGAGCAGTACTTC. Using reference TRBV18 and TRBJ2-7 for the parts outside the CDR3, the full variable domain is NAGVMQNPRHLVRRRGQEARLRCSPMKGHSHVYWYRQLPEEGLKFMVYLQKENIIDESGMPKERFSAEFPKEGPSILRIQQVVRGDSAAYFCASSATNSYEQYFGPGTRLTVT.

The DNA for the CDR3 is TGTGCCAGCAGTGACAGGGTATCCTACGAGCAGTACTTC. Protein sequence: CASSDRVSYEQYF. The chain recombines TRBV25-1 with TRBJ2-7; the D gene is possibly TRBD1 (5 bases). The V end lost 3 bases, the J end lost 1 base, and 7 bases lay between the germline ends. The CDR3 loop spans 13 amino acids. The germline V gene has CDR1 MGHDK and CDR2 SYGVNS.

V gene TRBV30 combines with J gene TRBJ1-5, with TRBD1 as a possible D gene (5 bases). V shed 0 bases and J shed 4 bases, with 7 bases lying between them. There are 13 residues in the CDR3. In germline, CDR1 is GTSNPN, CDR2 SVGIG (reference sequence). CDR3 nucleotide sequence: TGTGCCTGGAGTGTAGGGGAAAATCAGCCCCAGCATTTT. Its protein product is CAWSVGENQPQHF.

The chain couples TRBV5-5 to TRBJ1-5, with D tentatively TRBD1 (6 bases). The germline V gene encodes CDR1 SGHKS and CDR2 YYEKEE (reference sequence). V was pared by 4 bases and J by 9 bases, with 17 bases between. CDR3 length: 14 amino acids. CDR3 region: CASSPEGVVGPQHF. CDR3 bases: TGTGCCAGCAGCCCCGAGGGGGTTGTAGGGCCCCAGCATTTT.

About this clone itself: The same CDR3 is also encoded by other DNA sequences in this sample. The chain combines TRBV5-1 with TRBJ2-1, with a possible D match to TRBD2 (5 bases). Germline V gene lookup returns CDR1 SGHRS and CDR2 YFSETQ. Trimming cost V 0 bases and J 6 bases, with 7 bases left between them. The CDR3 sequence is 13 residues long. The CDR3 region is CASSLVAGNEQFF. CDR3 DNA sequence: TGCGCCAGCAGCTTGGTTGCGGGCAATGAGCAGTTCTTC.

The rearrangement links TRBV6-1 to TRBJ2-3, with TRBD2 as a possible D gene (5 bases). The V gene's germline CDR1 is MNHNS and CDR2 SASEGT. Trimming removed 3 bases from V and 9 bases from J, with 10 bases in between. The CDR3 sequence is 12 residues long. The CDR3 DNA reads TGTGCCAGCAGTGACCGGAGCGGCACGCAGTATTTT. Translated, it gives CASSDRSGTQYF.

The CDR3 sequence is CASSTQGGEQYF. As DNA, the CDR3 is TGTGCCAGTAGTACACAGGGTGGCGAGCAGTACTTC. This rearrangement joins TRBV19 to TRBJ2-7, with TRBD1 as a possible D gene (6 bases). This CDR3 region has 12 residues. V gave up 4 bases and J gave up 6 bases, with 10 bases separating them. Germline V lookup: CDR1 LNHDA, CDR2 SQIVND (reference sequence). The complete variable domain, with remaining parts taken from reference TRBV19 and TRBJ2-7, reads DGGITQSPKYLFRKEGQNVTLSCEQNLNHDAMYWYRQDPGQGLRLIYYSQIVNDFQKGDIAEGYSVSREKKESFPLTVTSAQKNPTAFYLCASSTQGGEQYFGPGTRLTVT.

The genes are TRBV19 and TRBJ2-1; TRBD1 might be the D (7 bases). The V gene lost 4 bases and the J gene lost 7 bases, with 29 bases spanning the gap. This CDR3 is built from 19 residues. The germline CDR1 and CDR2 sequences are LNHDA and SQIVND (reference sequence). In DNA, the CDR3 is TGTGCCAGTAGTAGTTACGAGAGGAGCGAGAGGCAGGGGGGTAATGAGCAGTTCTTC. The encoded protein is CASSSYERSERQGGNEQFF.

The chain couples TRBV10-3 to TRBJ2-1, with D perhaps TRBD2 (6 bases). The CDR3 consists of 14 residues. V lost 7 bases to trimming and J lost 9 bases, with 19 bases between them. Germline V CDR1 and CDR2: ENHRY, SYGVKD. The CDR3, as DNA: TGTGCCATCAAAGATAACGGGAGAGTTGGTGAGCAGTTCTTC. It codes for CAIKDNGRVGEQFF.

The rearrangement links TRBV7-9 to TRBJ2-7; the match to TRBD1 covers 7 bases. The CDR3 contains 13 residues. The germline V gene has CDR1 SEHNR and CDR2 FQNEAQ (reference sequence). V lost 8 bases and J lost 5; bases outside the gene matches: 9. The DNA for the CDR3 is TGTGCCAGCGGACCCGACAGGGACAACGAGCAGTACTTC. Its translation is CASGPDRDNEQYF.